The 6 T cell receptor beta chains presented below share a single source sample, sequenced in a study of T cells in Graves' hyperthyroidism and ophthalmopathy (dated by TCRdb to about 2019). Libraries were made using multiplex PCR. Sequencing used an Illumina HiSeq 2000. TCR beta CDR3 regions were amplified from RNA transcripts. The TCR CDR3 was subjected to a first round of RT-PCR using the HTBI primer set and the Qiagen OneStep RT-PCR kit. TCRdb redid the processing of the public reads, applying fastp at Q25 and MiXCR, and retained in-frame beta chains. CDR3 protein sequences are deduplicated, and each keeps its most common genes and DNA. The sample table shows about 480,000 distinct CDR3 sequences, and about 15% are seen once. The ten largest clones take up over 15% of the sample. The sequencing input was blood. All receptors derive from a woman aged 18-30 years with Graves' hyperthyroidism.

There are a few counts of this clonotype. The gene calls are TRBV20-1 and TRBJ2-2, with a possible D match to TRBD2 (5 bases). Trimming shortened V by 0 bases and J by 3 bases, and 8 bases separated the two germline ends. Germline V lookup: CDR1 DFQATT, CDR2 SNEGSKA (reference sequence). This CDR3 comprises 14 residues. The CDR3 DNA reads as TGCAGTGCTAGAGATCGAGCGGACACCGGGGAGCTGTTTTTT. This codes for CSARDRADTGELFF.

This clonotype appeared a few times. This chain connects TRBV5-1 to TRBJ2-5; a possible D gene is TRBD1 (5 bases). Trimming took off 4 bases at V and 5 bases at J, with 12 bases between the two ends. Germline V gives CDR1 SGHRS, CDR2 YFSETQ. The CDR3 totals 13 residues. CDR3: CASSPDTWETQYF. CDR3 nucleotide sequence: TGCGCCAGCAGCCCGGACACTTGGGAGACCCAGTACTTC.

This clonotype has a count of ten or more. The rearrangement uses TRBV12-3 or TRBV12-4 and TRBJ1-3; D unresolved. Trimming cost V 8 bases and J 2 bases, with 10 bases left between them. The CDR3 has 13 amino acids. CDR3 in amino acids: CASGRSAGNTIYF. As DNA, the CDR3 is TGTGCCAGCGGGAGGTCTGCTGGAAACACCATATATTTT.

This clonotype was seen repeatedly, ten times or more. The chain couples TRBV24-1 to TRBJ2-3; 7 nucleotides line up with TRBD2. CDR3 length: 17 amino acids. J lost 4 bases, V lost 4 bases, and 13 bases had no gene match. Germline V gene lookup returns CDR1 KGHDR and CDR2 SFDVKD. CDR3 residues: CATSEATSAGIADTQYF. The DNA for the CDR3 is TGTGCCACCAGTGAGGCCACTAGCGCGGGTATAGCAGATACGCAGTATTTT.

CDR3 amino acids: CSTRDRITDTQYF. The CDR3 DNA reads as TGCAGCACCCGGGACAGAATCACAGATACGCAGTATTTT. The J gene is TRBJ2-3, the V gene TRBV29-1, with TRBD1 matching over 7 bases. V was pared by 8 bases and J by 2 bases, with 7 bases of the junction left unmatched. Germline CDR1 is SQVTM and CDR2 is ANQGSEA. This CDR3 is 13 amino acids long.

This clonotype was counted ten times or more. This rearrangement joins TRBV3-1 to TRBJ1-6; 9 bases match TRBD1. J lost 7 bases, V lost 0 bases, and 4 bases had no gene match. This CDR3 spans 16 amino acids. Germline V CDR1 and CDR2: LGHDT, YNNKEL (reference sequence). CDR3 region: CASSQDVGQGNSPLHF. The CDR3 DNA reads TGTGCCAGCAGCCAAGATGTGGGACAGGGAAATTCACCCCTCCACTTT.